This passage covers 20 T cell receptor beta chains from one sample sequenced in a study of shared clonotypes between healthy human individuals. Sequencing used immunoSEQ multiplex PCR; TCRdb keeps in-frame clones, though not all of them. The sample yields more than 400,000 clones, approximately 78% seen once. The sequencing sample was made of PBMCs. The receptor source for this set is a woman aged 35 to 49 in good health. Some clones in this sample may be carry-over from other donors' samples.

A note on this clone: At one of its ends the junction is not consistent with the germline gene, which may arise from a read error. The gene calls are TRBV4-2 and TRBJ2-7, with TRBD2 matching over 12 bases. The germline V gene encodes CDR1 LGHNA and CDR2 YNFKEQ. The CDR3 has 19 amino acids. As DNA, the CDR3 is TGTGCCAGCAGCCAGGAAGGGACTAGCGGGCGAAACCTAGTCTACGAGCGGTACTTC. Its translation is CASSQEGTSGRNLVYERYF.

On this clone: Other DNA sequences of this sample code for an identical CDR3. The chain combines TRBV14 with TRBJ2-3; D not certain. The V gene's germline CDR1 is SGHDN and CDR2 FVKESK. The CDR3 sequence is 14 residues long. Trimming cost V 4 bases and J 2 bases, with 10 bases left between them. The CDR3 here is CASSPPASTDTQYF. The DNA of the CDR3 is TGTGCCAGCAGCCCCCCAGCCTCCACAGATACGCAGTATTTT.

This clone has more than one count but fewer than ten. The chain carries TRBV7-2 and TRBJ1-5; D is possibly TRBD1 (5 bases). The CDR3 contains 16 residues. V dropped 4 bases and J dropped 2 bases, with 15 bases sitting between them. In germline, CDR1 is SGHTA, CDR2 FQGNSA. CDR3 nucleotide sequence: TGTGCCAGCAGCTCGACGCGGGGGTTGGGCAATCAGCCCCAGCATTTT. As protein: CASSSTRGLGNQPQHF. The whole variable domain, remainder taken from reference TRBV7-2 and TRBJ1-5, is GAGVSQSPSNKVTEKGKDVELRCDPISGHTALYWYRQSLGQGLEFLIYFQGNSAPDKSGLPSDRFSAERTGGSVSTLTIQRTQQEDSAVYLCASSSTRGLGNQPQHFGDGTRLSIL.

About this clone: The same CDR3 also results from other DNA sequences found in this sample. This sequence joins TRBV19 and TRBJ2-1, with a tentative D call TRBD2 (5 bases). From germline, CDR1 is LNHDA and CDR2 SQIVND (reference sequence). V was cut by 5 bases and J by 4 bases, with 15 bases left in between. The CDR3 contains 15 residues. Here the CDR3 DNA reads TGTGCCAGTAGTCCCCGGACTGGACCATACAATGAGCAGTTCTTC. Translated: CASSPRTGPYNEQFF.

This chain uses TRBV11-2 with TRBJ2-1; no clear D. The germline V gene has CDR1 SGHAT and CDR2 FQNNGV. The CDR3 spans 16 residues. V was pared by 0 bases and J by 0 bases, with 9 bases between. CDR3 sequence: CASSLDVAVSYNEQFF. The CDR3 DNA reads as TGTGCCAGCAGCTTAGACGTTGCGGTCTCCTACAATGAGCAGTTCTTC.

V usage is TRBV18 and J usage is TRBJ1-1, with D unclear. Deletions cut 5 bases from V and 6 bases from J, with 13 bases between. CDR3 size: 13 residues. Germline V lookup: CDR1 KGHSH, CDR2 LQKENI. CDR3: CASSAERESEAFF. The CDR3 DNA follows: TGTGCCAGCTCAGCCGAACGGGAGTCTGAAGCTTTCTTT.

The rearrangement links TRBV2 to TRBJ1-3, with D hard to call. The CDR3 is made up of 14 amino acids. Trimming shortened V by 2 bases and J by 1 base, and 6 bases separated the two germline ends. Germline loops: CDR1 SNHLY, CDR2 FYNNEI. In nucleotides, the CDR3 is TGTGCCAGCAGTGAAAGTGGATCTGGAAACACCATATATTTT. This encodes CASSESGSGNTIYF.

The rearrangement links TRBV19 to TRBJ1-2; D perhaps matches TRBD1 (5 bases). The CDR3 is 15 amino acids. V lost 7 bases and J 8 bases, leaving 23 bases between the germline ends. CDR1 is LNHDA and CDR2 is SQIVND in the germline V gene (reference sequence). The CDR3 sequence is CASNGGLGQGYGYTF. The CDR3 DNA reads as TGTGCCAGTAACGGTGGGCTTGGGCAGGGTTACGGCTACACCTTC.

The gene calls are TRBV6-1 and TRBJ2-7, with 7 bases aligning to TRBD1. In germline, CDR1 is MNHNS, CDR2 SASEGT. Trimming removed 7 bases from V and 3 bases from J; junction bases left unmatched: 9. CDR3 size: 14 residues. The CDR3, as DNA: TGTGCCAGCAATCTCCGGGACAGCCGCTACGAGCAGTACTTC. Translating it yields CASNLRDSRYEQYF.

V and J are TRBV5-1 and TRBJ2-5; unclear D gene. Trimming took off 4 bases at V and 4 bases at J, with 20 bases between the two ends. Per the germline V gene, CDR1 is SGHRS and CDR2 is YFSETQ. This CDR3 contains 16 residues. The CDR3 loop is CASSPGPSWPGETQYF. CDR3 sequence (DNA): TGCGCCAGCAGCCCCGGACCCTCCTGGCCGGGAGAGACCCAGTACTTC. Full variable domain (missing parts from reference TRBV5-1 and TRBJ2-5): KAGVTQTPRYLIKTRGQQVTLSCSPISGHRSVSWYQQTPGQGLQFLFEYFSETQRNKGNFPGRFSGRQFSNSRSEMNVSTLELGDSALYLCASSPGPSWPGETQYFGPGTRLLVL.

The J gene is TRBJ2-1, the V gene TRBV7-8; the match to TRBD1 covers 10 bases. The CDR3 loop spans 15 amino acids. Unmatched junction bases numbered 4, after V lost 5 bases and J lost 3 bases. Germline CDR1 reads SGHVS; CDR2 reads FQNEAQ. CDR3 nucleotide sequence: TGTGCCAGCAGCCGACAGGGGGCTTACTACAATGAGCAGTTCTTC. Protein product: CASSRQGAYYNEQFF.

This rearrangement joins TRBV28 to TRBJ1-1; D might be TRBD1 (5 bases). Germline assignment: CDR1 MDHEN and CDR2 SYDVKM. Deletions cut 1 base from V and 1 base from J, with 13 bases between. This CDR3 has 16 amino acids. The CDR3 is CASSLLVGQGNTEAFF. The CDR3 coding sequence is TGTGCCAGCAGTTTATTAGTGGGCCAGGGGAACACTGAAGCTTTCTTT.

The rearrangement joins TRBV4-2 to TRBJ2-7; TRBD1 matches at 8 bases. The CDR3 has 16 amino acids. Germline-derived CDR1 and CDR2 are LGHNA and YNFKEQ. V dropped 2 bases and J dropped 4; count of bases not matched to a gene: 10. Here the CDR3 DNA reads TGTGCCAGCAGCCAAACCGTGGACAGGGCTGGGTACGAGCAGTACTTC. Translation: CASSQTVDRAGYEQYF.

The chain links TRBV6-1 to TRBJ2-7; 8 positions agree with TRBD1. The CDR3 totals 13 residues. CDR1 and CDR2 (germline): MNHNS, SASEGT. Unmatched junction bases numbered 3, after V lost 2 bases and J lost 6 bases. Written as DNA, the CDR3 is TGTGCCAGCAGTGAACAGGGGGCGCGCGAGCAGTACTTC. Translation: CASSEQGAREQYF.

The J gene is TRBJ2-3, the V gene TRBV7-3; D may be TRBD2 (7 bases). Trimming took off 5 bases at V and 10 bases at J, with 22 bases between the two ends. The germline gives CDR1 SGHTA, CDR2 FQGTGA. The CDR3 is 15 residues long. The CDR3 region is CASSPGTNRAGAQYF. DNA for the CDR3: TGTGCCAGCAGCCCCGGGACTAACCGCGCAGGGGCGCAGTATTTT.

The chain is built from TRBV7-2 and TRBJ2-1; D might be TRBD2 (6 bases). V dropped 4 bases and J dropped 8 bases, with 12 bases sitting between them. The CDR3 runs to 13 residues. Germline lookup yields CDR1 SGHTA and CDR2 FQGNSA. For the CDR3, the DNA is TGTGCCAGCAGCTCGGGTGGGGAGGATGAGCAGTTCTTC. This encodes CASSSGGEDEQFF.

The V call is TRBV6-5, the J call TRBJ2-1, with a weak D call TRBD1 (5 bases). Trimming cost V 7 bases and J 9 bases, with 19 bases left between them. Germline V gives CDR1 MNHEY, CDR2 SVGAGI. This CDR3 has 14 amino acids. In DNA form, the CDR3 reads TGTGCCAGCAAAACGGAAGGGGTAACAACTGAGCAGTTCTTC. Protein: CASKTEGVTTEQFF.

The chain recombines TRBV5-1 with TRBJ2-7; maybe TRBD1 (6 bases). The germline gives CDR1 SGHRS, CDR2 YFSETQ. The length of the CDR3 is 14 residues. The V end was cut by 4 bases, the J end by 1 base, with 12 bases between. The CDR3, as DNA: TGCGCCAGCAGCCCCTCGACAGGTTCCTACGAGCAGTACTTC. It is translated as CASSPSTGSYEQYF.

This chain joins TRBV11-2 and TRBJ2-1, with D possibly being TRBD2 (7 bases). Trimming pared 3 bases from V and 0 bases from J, leaving 15 bases between. CDR1 and CDR2 (germline): SGHAT, FQNNGV. CDR3 size: 17 residues. CDR3 DNA sequence: TGTGCCAGCAGCTTTTCGGGGGGCCTGTACTCCTACAATGAGCAGTTCTTC. It encodes CASSFSGGLYSYNEQFF.

This clone was recorded at least ten times. J is TRBJ2-2 and V is TRBV7-9; 10 nucleotides line up with TRBD2. This CDR3 region has 16 residues. V was clipped by 5 bases and J by 6 bases; unmatched bases: 9. CDR1 is SEHNR and CDR2 is FQNEAQ in the germline V gene (reference sequence). CDR3 sequence: CASSTLAGEGAGELFF. CDR3 nucleotides: TGTGCCAGCAGCACCCTAGCGGGAGAGGGAGCCGGGGAGCTGTTTTTT.